The 32 T cell receptor beta chains given below trace back to one sample, sequenced in a study of blood T cell repertoires in COVID-19 (dated by TCRdb to 2018 to 2021). Library preparation employed the immunoSEQ multiplex PCR assay. TCRdb re-hosts the immuneACCESS table, in-frame sequences only. Its copies lack some clones; in the studies checked, an unresolved V gene accounts for under half of them, and the cause for the rest is not known. The sample table records about 82,000 clones; about 78% of these occur just once. The ten most abundant clones make up approximately 40% of the sample. The source material was peripheral blood. The source of these receptors is a man aged 60 to 69 with COVID-19, enrolled during active disease.

The rearrangement joins TRBV6-5 to TRBJ2-1, with D maybe TRBD2 (6 bases). CDR3 size: 12 residues. Germline CDR1 MNHEY, CDR2 SVGAGI. V lost 5 bases and J lost 8, with 10 bases in between. The CDR3: CASSRGDYEQFF. The CDR3 DNA reads TGTGCCAGCAGTCGAGGGGACTATGAGCAGTTCTTC.

This clone has a single count. The chain joins TRBV7-3 to TRBJ2-2, with 8 bases identical to TRBD2. This CDR3 spans 17 amino acids. The V gene's germline CDR1 is SGHTA and CDR2 FQGTGA. J lost 7 bases, V lost 0 bases, and 10 bases had no gene match. As DNA, the CDR3 is TGTGCCAGCAGCTTAACTGGGGCAGCGGGAGAACGCGGGGAGCTGTTTTTT. Its translation is CASSLTGAAGERGELFF.

The chain has TRBV27 and TRBJ1-5; 8 bases align to TRBD1. Germline-derived CDR1 and CDR2 are MNHEY and SMNVEV (reference sequence). CDR3 length: 15 amino acids. V lost 5 bases to trimming and J lost 5 bases; unmatched junction nucleotides: 8. The CDR3 DNA sequence: TGTGCCAGCAGTCCCAAAGGACAGGGCTATCAGCCCCAGCATTTT. Amino acid sequence: CASSPKGQGYQPQHF.

The chain carries TRBV2 and TRBJ1-1; D perhaps matches TRBD1 (6 bases). The CDR3 has 13 amino acids. Germline lookup yields CDR1 SNHLY and CDR2 FYNNEI. V shed 9 bases and J shed 4 bases, with 15 bases lying between them. CDR3 sequence: CARSLGGRTEAFF. CDR3 in DNA: TGTGCCAGGTCTCTCGGGGGGCGCACTGAAGCTTTCTTT.

The chain couples TRBV27 to TRBJ1-4, with 8 bases identical to TRBD1. The length of the CDR3 is 17 residues. CDR1 is MNHEY and CDR2 is SMNVEV in the germline V gene (reference sequence). V was clipped by 1 base and J by 5 bases; unmatched bases: 9. The CDR3 loop is CASSLLGGTGGNEKLFF. The CDR3 nucleotides are TGTGCCAGCAGTTTATTAGGCGGGACAGGCGGAAATGAAAAACTGTTTTTT. Combining the CDR3 with reference TRBV27 and TRBJ1-4 gives the whole variable domain EAQVTQNPRYLITVTGKKLTVTCSQNMNHEYMSWYRQDPGLGLRQIYYSMNVEVTDKGDVPEGYKVSRKEKRNFPLILESPSPNQTSLYFCASSLLGGTGGNEKLFFGSGTQLSVL.

The V call is TRBV9, the J call TRBJ2-2; 9 positions match TRBD1. This CDR3 region has 15 residues. J gave up 8 bases and V 3 bases, and 8 bases lay outside the gene matches. Germline-derived CDR1 and CDR2 are SGDLS and YYNGEE. CDR3 amino acids: CASSARDREGGELFF. In nucleotides, the CDR3 is TGTGCCAGCAGCGCTCGGGACAGGGAGGGTGGGGAGCTGTTTTTT.

This rearrangement joins TRBV24-1 to TRBJ2-2; 9 bases fit TRBD1. Trimming cost V 3 bases and J 4 bases; bases outside gene matches: 5. The germline V gene has CDR1 KGHDR and CDR2 SFDVKD. The CDR3 consists of 16 residues. The chain's CDR3 is CATSDPGQGSTGELFF. The CDR3, as DNA: TGTGCCACCAGTGATCCGGGACAGGGATCCACCGGGGAGCTGTTTTTT.

The V gene is TRBV9, the J gene TRBJ1-2; 12 nucleotides match TRBD1. V lost 3 bases and J lost 7; bases outside the gene matches: 4. CDR3 size: 14 residues. CDR1 and CDR2 (germline): SGDLS, YYNGEE. CDR3 loop: CASSEGQGAGGYTF. CDR3 DNA: TGTGCCAGCAGCGAGGGACAGGGGGCTGGTGGCTACACCTTC.

The V and J genes are TRBV11-3 and TRBJ2-7, with TRBD2 matching over 9 bases. The CDR3 has 15 residues. Germline CDR1 is SGHNT and CDR2 is YENEEA. After removal of 4 bases from V and 0 bases from J, the junction contained 4 bases not matched to a gene. This CDR3 reads CASSYRTSDSYEQYF. CDR3 DNA: TGTGCCAGCAGCTACCGGACTAGCGACTCCTACGAGCAGTACTTC.

V and J are TRBV27 and TRBJ2-7, with 7 bases identical to TRBD1. Trimming took 4 bases from V and 7 from J; bases not matched to a gene: 7. Germline V gene sequence: CDR1 MNHEY, CDR2 SMNVEV (reference sequence). This CDR3 comprises 13 residues. CDR3 nucleotide sequence: TGTGCCAGCAGTTCGGAACAGGGGAAAGAGCAGTACTTC. Its translation is CASSSEQGKEQYF.

The CDR3 reads CASRPPGVSGNTIYF. CDR3 bases: TGTGCCAGCAGACCTCCGGGAGTCTCTGGAAACACCATATATTTT. The rearrangement uses TRBV6-5 and TRBJ1-3; D is unresolved. Trimming took off 6 bases at V and 0 bases at J, with 12 bases between the two ends. CDR3 length: 15 residues. Germline V CDR1 and CDR2: MNHEY, SVGAGI.

J is TRBJ1-2 and V is TRBV12-3 or TRBV12-4; D unclear. The CDR3 runs to 13 residues. Trimming took 6 bases from V and 4 from J, leaving 12 bases between them. CDR3 in amino acids: CASSPSVSYGYTF. The CDR3 region has the DNA TGTGCCAGCAGCCCCTCCGTATCCTATGGCTACACCTTC.

This clone has more than one count but fewer than ten. This sequence joins TRBV12-3 or TRBV12-4 and TRBJ1-6; D may be TRBD1 (5 bases). The V end was cut by 6 bases, the J end by 5 bases, with 8 bases between. The CDR3 runs to 13 residues. This CDR3 reads CASRTDHNSPLHF. CDR3 bases: TGTGCCAGCAGGACAGACCATAATTCACCCCTCCACTTT.

The chain employs TRBV6-2 or TRBV6-3 and TRBJ1-1; D ambiguous. Germline CDR1 reads MNHEY; CDR2 reads SVGEGT. The CDR3 is made up of 15 amino acids. Trimming pared 5 bases from V and 2 bases from J, leaving 15 bases between. The CDR3 region has the DNA TGTGCCAGCAGTCCAATGCGCGACACCAACACTGAAGCTTTCTTT. This codes for CASSPMRDTNTEAFF.

Note on this clone: The sample carries other DNA sequences with the same CDR3. The chain has TRBV6-5 and TRBJ2-1; D is perhaps TRBD1 (6 bases). The V end was cut by 4 bases, the J end by 3 bases, with 13 bases between. CDR3 length equals 15 residues. Germline V gives CDR1 MNHEY, CDR2 SVGAGI. CDR3 DNA sequence: TGTGCCAGCAGTTCCGGGACAAGGAACTACAATGAGCAGTTCTTC. Translated: CASSSGTRNYNEQFF.

For the CDR3, the DNA is TGTGCCAGCAGTTTGTGGGGGGACCAAGAGACCCAGTACTTC. This codes for CASSLWGDQETQYF. The genes are TRBV6-5 and TRBJ2-5, with D tentatively TRBD2 (6 bases). CDR1 is MNHEY and CDR2 is SVGAGI in the germline V gene. V gave up 4 bases and J gave up 0 bases, with 9 bases separating them. The CDR3 is 14 residues long.

The chain uses TRBV25-1 and TRBJ2-1; maybe TRBD2 (5 bases). In germline, CDR1 is MGHDK, CDR2 SYGVNS. V lost 2 bases, J lost 6 bases, and 8 bases lay in between. This CDR3 is built from 13 residues. The chain's CDR3 is CASSELGVNEQFF. CDR3 DNA: TGTGCCAGCAGTGAACTCGGGGTCAATGAGCAGTTCTTC.

This clone was observed a few times. The J gene is TRBJ1-6, the V gene TRBV4-3, with 8 bases lining up with TRBD1. The germline CDR1 and CDR2 sequences are LGHNA and YSLEER. The CDR3 spans 14 residues. V lost 2 bases and J lost 7; bases outside the gene matches: 1. The CDR3 protein is CASSQNRGNSPLHF. DNA for the CDR3: TGCGCCAGCAGCCAAAACAGGGGGAATTCACCCCTCCACTTT.

The chain couples TRBV7-2 to TRBJ2-1, with 8 bases fitting TRBD1. The CDR3 is 15 amino acids. After removal of 5 bases from V and 4 bases from J, the junction contained 7 bases not matched to a gene. Germline lookup yields CDR1 SGHTA and CDR2 FQGNSA. The CDR3 DNA follows: TGTGCCAGCAGCCCTGAGGGACAGGCGTACAATGAGCAGTTCTTC. Protein: CASSPEGQAYNEQFF.

This chain connects TRBV27 to TRBJ2-7, with 9 bases fitting TRBD1. The CDR3 runs to 14 residues. Germline CDR1 reads MNHEY; CDR2 reads SMNVEV (reference sequence). J gave up 6 bases and V 6 bases, and 9 bases lay outside the gene matches. The chain's CDR3 is CASRVRDRALEQYF. In DNA, the CDR3 is TGTGCCAGCAGGGTCCGGGACAGGGCCCTCGAGCAGTACTTC.

This chain uses TRBV2 with TRBJ2-3; 11 nucleotides align to TRBD2. Germline V gives CDR1 SNHLY, CDR2 FYNNEI. CDR3 length equals 16 residues. Trimming removed 2 bases from V and 2 bases from J; junction bases left unmatched: 3. The CDR3 DNA reads TGTGCCAGCAGTGAACTAGCGGGGGGCCTCACAGATACGCAGTATTTT. Translated, it gives CASSELAGGLTDTQYF.

The chain recombines TRBV9 with TRBJ2-7, with D tentatively TRBD2 (5 bases). Germline CDR1 SGDLS, CDR2 YYNGEE. V lost 3 bases, J lost 8 bases, and 12 bases lay in between. This CDR3 has 12 residues. The CDR3 here is CASSAKEEKQYF. For the CDR3, the DNA is TGTGCCAGCAGCGCTAAGGAGGAGAAGCAGTACTTC.

The J gene is TRBJ1-1, the V gene TRBV2; no definite D call. This CDR3 has 14 residues. Trimming took off 6 bases at V and 0 bases at J, with 11 bases between the two ends. Germline V gene data show CDR1 as SNHLY and CDR2 as FYNNEI. Here the CDR3 reads CASSGANMNTEAFF. The CDR3 DNA reads TGTGCCAGCAGCGGAGCGAACATGAACACTGAAGCTTTCTTT.

The V gene is TRBV19, the J gene TRBJ1-6; no reliable D call. The CDR3 runs to 13 residues. Germline V lookup: CDR1 LNHDA, CDR2 SQIVND (reference sequence). The V end lost 4 bases, the J end lost 7 bases, and 8 bases lay between the germline ends. The CDR3: CASSSYRNSPLHF. The CDR3 DNA reads TGTGCCAGTAGTAGCTACAGAAATTCACCCCTCCACTTT. The entire variable domain, with the rest obtained from reference TRBV19 and TRBJ1-6, is as follows: DGGITQSPKYLFRKEGQNVTLSCEQNLNHDAMYWYRQDPGQGLRLIYYSQIVNDFQKGDIAEGYSVSREKKESFPLTVTSAQKNPTAFYLCASSSYRNSPLHFGNGTRLTVT.

This rearrangement joins TRBV7-9 to TRBJ2-1; 9 bases align to TRBD2. V lost 6 bases to trimming and J lost 10 bases; unmatched junction nucleotides: 7. In germline, CDR1 is SEHNR, CDR2 FQNEAQ (reference sequence). The CDR3 covers 13 residues. Here the CDR3 reads CASREGLAYEQFF. CDR3 nucleotides: TGTGCCAGCAGGGAAGGACTAGCGTACGAGCAGTTCTTC.

The chain is built from TRBV5-1 and TRBJ2-1; D gene uncertain. The germline V gene encodes CDR1 SGHRS and CDR2 YFSETQ. The CDR3 spans 16 residues. Trimming left V 0 bases short and J 8 bases short, with 18 bases between. The chain's CDR3 is CASSLARKSPSYEQFF. Here the CDR3 DNA reads TGCGCCAGCAGCTTGGCGAGGAAGAGCCCCTCTTATGAGCAGTTCTTC.

This chain uses TRBV5-5 with TRBJ2-3, with TRBD1 matching 9 bases. Per germline, CDR1 SGHKS and CDR2 YYEKEE (reference sequence). Trimming cost V 5 bases and J 4 bases; bases outside gene matches: 2. This CDR3 is 13 amino acids long. The CDR3 DNA sequence: TGTGCCAGCAGTCGACAGGGGGCAGATACGCAGTATTTT. Amino acid sequence: CASSRQGADTQYF. The whole variable domain, remainder taken from reference TRBV5-5 and TRBJ2-3, is DAGVTQSPTHLIKTRGQQVTLRCSPISGHKSVSWYQQVLGQGPQFIFQYYEKEERGRGNFPDRFSARQFPNYSSELNVNALLLGDSALYLCASSRQGADTQYFGPGTRLTVL.

This chain joins TRBV3-1 (or the pseudogene TRBV3-2) and TRBJ1-1, with D tentatively TRBD1 (5 bases). The CDR3 is 16 residues long. V lost 4 bases, J lost 1 base, and 16 bases lay in between. Germline assignment: CDR1 LGHDT and CDR2 YNNKEL (reference sequence). Here the CDR3 DNA reads TGTGCCAGCAGCCCACTGACGTGGGGCACGAACACTGAAGCTTTCTTT. Its translation: CASSPLTWGTNTEAFF.

This chain joins TRBV27 and TRBJ2-1; D is possibly TRBD2 (5 bases). In germline, CDR1 is MNHEY, CDR2 SMNVEV (reference sequence). CDR3 length equals 14 residues. The V gene lost 2 bases and the J gene lost 2 bases, with 7 bases spanning the gap. The DNA for the CDR3 is TGTGCCAGCAGTTTAGGCGGGCCCTACAATGAGCAGTTCTTC. Encoded protein: CASSLGGPYNEQFF.

The chain joins TRBV6-5 to TRBJ2-7; D is undetermined. CDR1 and CDR2 from the germline V gene are MNHEY and SVGAGI. The CDR3 has 13 amino acids. Trimming shortened V by 0 bases and J by 3 bases, and 6 bases separated the two germline ends. The CDR3 nucleotides are TGTGCCAGCAGTTACTCCTCGTTCTACGAGCAGTACTTC. Its translation: CASSYSSFYEQYF.

In its sample, this clone was seen once. The J gene is TRBJ2-7, the V gene TRBV6-6, with D uncertain. Trimming pared 3 bases from V and 1 base from J, leaving 10 bases between. This CDR3 has 14 residues. Germline V gives CDR1 MNHNY, CDR2 SVGAGI (reference sequence). CDR3 sequence: CASSYGDGSYEQYF. The CDR3 nucleotides are TGTGCCAGCAGTTATGGAGACGGTTCCTACGAGCAGTACTTC.

The chain couples TRBV7-9 to TRBJ2-3; D ambiguous. Looked up from germline, CDR1 is SEHNR and CDR2 is FQNEAQ (reference sequence). The CDR3 length is 13 residues. V dropped 4 bases and J dropped 4 bases, with 9 bases sitting between them. In DNA, the CDR3 is TGTGCCAGCAGCTCCCAACTTGCAGATACGCAGTATTTT. It is translated as CASSSQLADTQYF.